Listed below are T cell receptor beta chains from one sample, sequenced in a study of blood T cells in healthy people across ages. Each CDR3 protein gets one entry after TCRdb re-called the 5' RACE reads with MiXCR. Of more than 500,000 distinct CDR3 sequences in the sample, 25% to 30% were seen once. The sequencing sample was made of blood. Receptors originate from a woman between 65 and 79 years old in good health. The CDR3 runs from the conserved cysteine through the conserved F or W. The D gene is left open where the match is weak. Size tells how often a clone was seen (once, few, many) or the class of an expanded clone, and some rows leave it out.

clone_size j_call v_call d_call cdr3_aa cdr3_nt
few TRBJ2-1 TRBV11-2 - CASSLDLWRREQFF TGTGCCAGCAGCTTAGATTTATGGCGTCGAGAGCAGTTCTTC
few TRBJ2-5 TRBV5-6 - CASSHTQLGTLKETQYF TGTGCCAGCAGCCACACCCAACTTGGTACATTAAAAGAGACCCAGTACTTC
- TRBJ1-4 TRBV21-1 - CASSPRTACRNEKLFF TGTGCCAGCAGCCCAAGGACAGCCTGCCGTAATGAAAAACTGTTTTTT
few TRBJ1-2 TRBV28 TRBD1 CASRGTGVPGYTF TGTGCCAGCAGGGGGACAGGGGTCCCTGGCTACACCTTC
- TRBJ1-4 TRBV5-1 - CASSLKGHLNEKLFF TGCGCCAGCAGCTTGAAGGGACACCTAAATGAAAAACTGTTTTTT
- TRBJ2-1 TRBV6-2/TRBV6-3 - CASSALVGEQFF TGTGCCAGCAGTGCCTTAGTCGGTGAGCAGTTCTTC
many TRBJ2-1 TRBV6-5 TRBD1 CASSYLGGTYNEQFF TGTGCCAGCAGTTACTTAGGGGGCACCTACAATGAGCAGTTCTTC
- TRBJ2-5 TRBV7-2 TRBD1 CASSFGTGGTQYF TGTGCCAGCAGCTTTGGGACAGGGGGGACCCAGTACTTC
few TRBJ2-5 TRBV7-2 - CASSSGLLGSGETQYF TGTGCCAGCAGCTCCGGATTACTAGGGTCGGGAGAGACCCAGTACTTC
few TRBJ2-5 TRBV12-3/TRBV12-4 - CASSLRGIQETQYF TGTGCCAGCAGTTTACGTGGTATCCAAGAGACCCAGTACTTC
few TRBJ1-4 TRBV5-1 TRBD1 CASSRQGSTNEKLFF TGCGCCAGCAGTCGACAGGGCTCAACTAATGAAAAACTGTTTTTT
- TRBJ2-7 TRBV12-3/TRBV12-4 - CASSLSPLWEQYF TGTGCCAGCAGTTTGTCCCCGTTGTGGGAGCAGTACTTC
- TRBJ1-6 TRBV27 - CASSLSLGPRGSSPLHF TGTGCCAGCAGTTTATCGCTTGGCCCGCGCGGAAGTTCACCCCTCCACTTT
- TRBJ1-6 TRBV20-1 - CSARAKAPSPLHF TGCAGTGCTAGAGCGAAGGCCCCATCACCCCTCCACTTT